Following are 24 T cell receptor delta chains from one sample sequenced in a study of γδ T cells in repeated Plasmodium falciparum infection. Bulk repertoires came from Vgamma9/Vdelta2+ or Vdelta2-negative gammadelta T cells flow-sorted from PBMC. TCRdb applied CATT to the multiplex PCR reads for clone calling. The data contain some 50,000 delta-chain clones, around 1.6% of them singletons. Sequencing was performed on gamma-delta T cells from blood. The origin of the receptors is a pool of human donors (malaria-infected and uninfected, not separated).

This clone was counted only a few times. A read error likely explains why the TCRdb protein, taken from a much larger clone, differs from this DNA's translation at residue 5; the protein shown is translated from the DNA. The genes are TRDV1 and TRDJ1, with 10 bases lining up with TRDD3. CDR3 size: 19 residues. Germline V gene sequence: CDR1 TSWWSYY, CDR2 QGS. For the CDR3, the DNA is TGTGCTCTTGGGAAACTCATTTCCCGCTGGGGGATAGACACCGATAAACTCATCTTT. It is translated as CALGKLISRWGIDTDKLIF.

This clone was seen repeatedly, ten times or more. Other DNA sequences in this sample translate to the same CDR3. The J gene is TRDJ1, the V gene TRDV1, with TRDD3 identical over 12 bases. From germline, CDR1 is TSWWSYY and CDR2 QGS. Germline trimming cut 1 base from V and 4 bases from J; bases unmatched to any gene: 25. This CDR3 spans 23 amino acids. The DNA of the CDR3 is TGTGCTCTTGGGGAACCGCTTTTTTCTACTCGCGCTGGGGGATACGCGAATAGCGATAAACTCATCTTT. Translated: CALGEPLFSTRAGGYANSDKLIF.

This clone has at least ten counts. The chain recombines TRDV1 with TRDJ1, with D tentatively TRDD3 (6 bases). Germline V gene lookup returns CDR1 TSWWSYY and CDR2 QGS. The V end lost 0 bases, the J end lost 0 bases, and 8 bases lay between the germline ends. CDR3 length: 15 amino acids. The CDR3 loop is CALGELPGDTDKLIF. As DNA, the CDR3 is TGTGCTCTTGGGGAACTACCTGGGGACACCGATAAACTCATCTTT.

This clone has ten or more counts. The chain has TRDV1 and TRDJ1; 11 nucleotides agree with TRDD3. The germline V gene encodes CDR1 TSWWSYY and CDR2 QGS. CDR3 length: 18 residues. V shed 0 bases and J 2 bases; nucleotides not matched to a gene: 8. The CDR3 nucleotides read TGTGCTCTTGGGGAACTCCCACTCTGGGGGATACTAACCGATAAACTCATCTTT. Encoded protein: CALGELPLWGILTDKLIF.

This clone was seen ten or more times. Translating the DNA gives a protein that differs from the TCRdb entry at residue 6; the protein shown here is that DNA translation. At the DNA level, this CDR3 is encoded by other sequences in the same sample as well. J is TRDJ1 and V is TRDV1; TRDD3 matches 8 bases. Trimming took 3 bases from V and 1 from J; bases not matched to a gene: 22. Germline V gene sequence: CDR1 TSWWSYY, CDR2 QGS. The CDR3 spans 21 residues. The CDR3, as DNA: TGTGCTCTTGGGGACACCCTTCCAACATTACTGGGGGTTTTACTCACCGATAAACTCATCTTT. Translating it yields CALGDTLPTLLGVLLTDKLIF.

This clone turned up a few times. TCRdb's listed protein matches a much larger clone and diverges from this DNA's translation at residue 11, likely through a read error; the protein shown comes from the DNA. The V and J genes are TRDV1 and TRDJ1; D remains unclear. The CDR3 loop spans 21 amino acids. Germline CDR1 and CDR2: TSWWSYY and QGS. V was pared by 0 bases and J by 0 bases, with 26 bases between. CDR3 DNA sequence: TGTGCTCTTGGGGAACTGAGGCCTTATTGGGAGATATGGGAGTACACCGATAAACTCATCTTT. Translated: CALGELRPYWEIWEYTDKLIF.

A note on this clone: TCRdb has a much larger clone's protein, which differs at residue 10 from the translation of this DNA, likely because of a read error; what is shown is the protein translated from the DNA. The chain is built from TRDV1 and TRDJ1, with TRDD3 matching over 8 bases. TCRdb leaves out the J gene; it was filled in here by matching the DNA to germline. Trimming at V came to 9 bases and at J to 0 bases, leaving 21 bases not matched to a gene. The CDR3 is 19 amino acids. Germline values: CDR1 TSWWSYY, CDR2 QGS. This CDR3 is CALRWVVLGGTHYTDKLIF. The DNA for the CDR3 is TGTGCTCTCCGATGGGTCGTACTGGGGGGTACCCATTACACCGATAAACTCATCTTT.

About this clone: With a far larger clone one base away, a read error is the likely cause. V usage is TRDV1 and J usage is TRDJ1; D may be TRDD3 (6 bases). Because TCRdb records no J gene, it was assigned here through a match of the DNA to germline. The CDR3 is 15 amino acids. Germline CDR1 and CDR2: TSWWSYY and QGS. CDR3 protein: CALGGSGGNTDKLIF. CDR3 sequence (DNA): TGTGCCCTTGGGGGGAGCGGAGGGAACACCGATAAACTCATCTTT.

This clone has more than one count but fewer than ten. The protein that TCRdb holds for this DNA derives from a much larger clone and differs from the translated DNA at residue 22, which likely indicates a read error; the protein shown here is translated from the DNA. V and J are TRDV1 and TRDJ1, with TRDD3 matching 12 bases. No J gene was available from TCRdb, and it was assigned here by a germline match of the DNA. Germline V gene data show CDR1 as TSWWSYY and CDR2 as QGS. This CDR3 is 25 amino acids long. In DNA form, the CDR3 reads TGTGCTCTTGGGGAACAGGGCAATCCTACGAACAAAGTCTGGGGGATACGATGGCCCACCGATAGACTCATCTTT. As protein: CALGEQGNPTNKVWGIRWPTDRLIF.

The sample holds a few counts of this clone. One base separates it from a far larger clone, so it is likely a read error. This sample also contains other DNA sequences that code for the same CDR3. This sequence joins TRDV1 and TRDJ1; D may be TRDD2 or TRDD3 (5 bases each). No J segment appears in TCRdb, so it was assigned here by matching the sequence to germline. The length of the CDR3 is 17 residues. Germline V lookup: CDR1 TSWWSYY, CDR2 QGS. The CDR3 region has the DNA TGTGCTCTCGGGGGTATCCTAACAGGCTTCCACACCGATAAACTCATCTTT. Its translation is CALGGILTGFHTDKLIF.

This clone was observed a few times. This DNA's translation differs at residue 13 from TCRdb's protein, which comes from a much larger clone; a read error is likely, and the protein shown is translated from the DNA. V and J are TRDV1 and TRDJ2; TRDD3 might be the D (6 bases). The CDR3 has 17 amino acids. Trimming removed 5 bases at V and 11 bases at J, with 27 bases between. CDR1 and CDR2 from the germline V gene are TSWWSYY and QGS. CDR3 protein: CALGPGLGPSREGQLFF. The CDR3 bases are TGTGCTCTTGGGCCTGGGCTGGGGCCCAGTAGGGAGGGCCAACTCTTCTTT.

The CDR3 coding sequence is TGTGCTCTCATCCTACGTTTGGCTGGGGGATTTTACACCGATAAACTCATCTTT. This encodes CALILRLAGGFYTDKLIF. The gene calls are TRDV1 and TRDJ1, with 9 bases lining up with TRDD3. TCRdb leaves out the J gene; it was filled in here by matching the DNA to germline. The germline V gene encodes CDR1 TSWWSYY and CDR2 QGS. V was clipped by 9 bases and J by 0 bases; unmatched bases: 17. The CDR3 consists of 18 residues.

Notes on this clone: A read error is likely here: a far larger clone is one base away. This sample also contains other DNA sequences that code for the same CDR3. This chain connects TRDV2 to TRDJ1; perhaps D is TRDD2 or TRDD3 (5 bases each). The J gene is absent in TCRdb and was assigned here via DNA matching to germline. The ends were cut back, 3 bases at V and 0 bases at J, with 19 bases in the middle. Germline CDR1 and CDR2: GEAIGNYY and EKD. The CDR3 extends over 17 amino acids. The CDR3 DNA sequence: TGTGCCTGTGACTCCCTACAAGCGGGGGGGCACACCGATAAACTCATCTTT. Translated: CACDSLQAGGHTDKLIF.

This clone was counted only a few times. A far larger clone is one nucleotide away, so this likely arose from a read error. The identical CDR3 is also encoded by other nucleotide sequences in the sample. The chain carries TRDV1 and TRDJ1; TRDD3 aligns across 11 bases. Looked up from germline, CDR1 is TSWWSYY and CDR2 is QGS. This CDR3 is built from 16 residues. The ends lost 3 bases at V and 2 bases at J; junction bases unmatched: 5. This chain's CDR3 is CALGELNWGITDKLIF. The CDR3 DNA is TGTGCTCTTGGGGAGCTTAACTGGGGGATAACCGATAAACTCATCTTT.

Notes on this clone: The protein that TCRdb holds for this DNA derives from a much larger clone and differs from the translated DNA at residue 23, which likely indicates a read error; the protein shown here is translated from the DNA. The chain has TRDV1 and TRDJ1; the match to TRDD3 covers 9 bases. TCRdb leaves out the J gene; it was filled in here by matching the DNA to germline. This CDR3 contains 26 residues. Germline V CDR1 and CDR2: TSWWSYY, QGS. The CDR3 region has the DNA TGTGCTCTTGGGGAATTCGATTCCTATATATGGATGGCTTCCTGGGGGATCGGGGGTTACACCGATAGACTCATCTTT. Residues: CALGEFDSYIWMASWGIGGYTDRLIF.

For this clone: With a far larger clone one base away, a read error is the likely cause. This sample also contains other DNA sequences that code for the same CDR3. The chain's CDR3 is CALGEFPTPYWGGDTDKLIF. The CDR3, as DNA: TGTGCTCTTGGGGAGTTCCCAACGCCGTACTGGGGAGGGGACACCGATAAACTCATCTTC. The V gene is listed as TRDV1; no J gene was called; the table's D call, TRDD3, has no DNA check behind it. Germline V gives CDR1 TSWWSYY, CDR2 QGS. The CDR3 totals 20 residues.

This clone was found a few times. This DNA's translation and the protein TCRdb lists, from a much larger clone, do not match at residue 14, likely due to a read error; the protein shown is translated from the DNA. The gene calls are TRDV1 and TRDJ1; D gene ambiguous. TCRdb does not report a J gene; here it was assigned by matching the DNA to germline references. Germline CDR1 is TSWWSYY and CDR2 is QGS. The CDR3 extends over 19 amino acids. V lost 5 bases, J lost 3 bases, and 28 bases lay in between. The CDR3 loop reads CALGSQGVATPLSADKLIF. The CDR3 DNA sequence: TGTGCTCTTGGGTCCCAGGGAGTGGCTACTCCCCTGTCTGCCGATAAACTCATCTTT.

Worth noting for this clone: A far larger clone is only one base removed, so a read error is likely. Other nucleotide sequences from this sample produce the same CDR3. The rearrangement links TRDV1 to TRDJ1, with 7 bases that match TRDD3. Because TCRdb records no J gene, it was assigned here through a match of the DNA to germline. Germline CDR1 reads TSWWSYY; CDR2 reads QGS. This CDR3 is 17 amino acids long. The V and J ends lost 4 bases and 1 base, in that order; junction bases with no gene match: 12. The chain's CDR3 is CALGGLRAGGFTDKLIF. The CDR3 coding sequence is TGTGCTCTTGGGGGGCTAAGGGCTGGGGGGTTCACCGATAAACTCATCTTT.

This clone came up a few times. TCRdb lists the protein of a much larger clone for this DNA, which differs at residue 6, so this is likely a read error; the protein given here is translated from the DNA itself. The chain couples TRDV1 to TRDJ1; no clear D. TCRdb supplies no J gene; here it was assigned by aligning the nucleotide sequence to germline. Germline V gene data show CDR1 as TSWWSYY and CDR2 as QGS. CDR3 length: 19 amino acids. V was pared by 1 base and J by 4 bases, with 25 bases between. DNA for the CDR3: TGTGCTCTTGGGGAACCACAGATCCCCCTGACCCCGAGCATCGATAAACTCATCTTT. Translating it yields CALGEPQIPLTPSIDKLIF.

This clone was counted many times. This is likely an artifact of a read error, given a far larger clone one base away. Other DNA sequences in this specimen translate into the identical CDR3. This rearrangement joins TRDV1 to TRDJ1; TRDD2 matches 9 bases. CDR1 and CDR2 (germline): TSWWSYY, QGS. The length of the CDR3 is 22 residues. The CDR3 DNA sequence: TGTGCTCTTGGGGAACTACCTTCCTACATGGGTGGGGGTCACTCATACACCGATAAACTCATCTTC. It specifies CALGELPSYMGGGHSYTDKLIF.

The V gene is TRDV1, the J gene TRDJ1; 7 bases map to TRDD3. TCRdb gives no J gene; it was assigned here by matching the DNA to germline. This CDR3 comprises 20 residues. Trimming cost V 4 bases and J 0 bases; bases outside gene matches: 20. Germline CDR1 is TSWWSYY and CDR2 is QGS. Here the CDR3 DNA reads TGTGCTCTTGGGGGGGGGGCGTTTCTCAGGATACGCTCGTACACCGATAAACTCATCTTT. Its translation: CALGGGAFLRIRSYTDKLIF.

This clone occurred many times. The protein given by TCRdb reflects a much larger clone and differs at residue 12 from this DNA's translation, likely from a read error; the protein shown is the DNA's translation. The chain carries TRDV1 and TRDJ1; 9 bases agree with TRDD3. The J gene, absent from TCRdb, was called here by matching the DNA to germline. The trim removed 5 bases at V and 2 bases at J, leaving 27 bases unmatched. From germline, CDR1 is TSWWSYY and CDR2 QGS. The CDR3 spans 22 residues. As DNA, the CDR3 is TGTGCTCTTGGGCTCCCATTAGGCCGTAGTACTAGGGGATACGGTACTACCGATAAACTCATCTTT. Encoded protein: CALGLPLGRSTRGYGTTDKLIF.

Details on this clone: TCRdb records a much larger clone's protein for this DNA, with a difference at residue 16 that likely arises from a read error; the protein given is the translation of the DNA. This rearrangement joins TRDV1 to TRDJ1, with 10 bases identical to TRDD3. Since TCRdb gives no J gene, matching the DNA to germline was used here to assign it. This CDR3 comprises 19 residues. Looked up from germline, CDR1 is TSWWSYY and CDR2 is QGS. The CDR3, as DNA: TGTGCTCTTGGGTCCCCAGGGGGATACGGTCCTCCGTACACCGATAGACTCATCTTT. This gives the protein CALGSPGGYGPPYTDRLIF.

Of note for this clone: The translation of this DNA and the TCRdb protein of a much larger clone differ at residue 21, probably owing to a read error; the protein shown here is translated from the DNA. This chain connects TRDV1 to TRDJ1, with 7 bases identical to TRDD3. The J gene is absent in TCRdb and was assigned here via DNA matching to germline. The germline CDR1 and CDR2 sequences are TSWWSYY and QGS. The CDR3 loop spans 24 amino acids. CDR3 loop: CALGELEFYLFRGGIHHITDRLIF. Written as DNA, the CDR3 is TGTGCTCTTGGGGAACTCGAGTTTTACCTGTTCAGAGGTGGGATACACCACATCACCGATAGACTCATCTTT.